The following is a T cell receptor (beta chain) sequence with its context. Its target is unknown. Looked up from germline, CDR1 is SGHDT and CDR2 is YYEEEE. The CDR3 consists of 15 residues. Trimming left V 4 bases short and J 1 base short, with 11 bases between. This specimen comes from a study of STAT3 mutations in large granular lymphocyte leukemia. In the study overall: Immunosuppressive therapy was given to more than half of T-LGLL patients.

Whole-study findings and limits: Samples missed the first appearance of the clone. In T-cell large granular lymphocyte leukemia, about half of patients showed multiple immunodominant subclonotypes. In some patients, a small highly pathogenic clone possibly went undetected. In about 30% of the 18 patients, new TCR clonotypes emerged after therapy.

The data were produced by immunoSEQ multiplex PCR, yet TCRdb's version contains in-frame clones alone and is incomplete. The sample lists approximately 10,000 clones, 65% to 90% occurring once. The clonotype originates from a man at least 80 years old with T-cell large granular lymphocyte leukemia. Some clones in this sample may be carry-over from other donors' samples. Sequencing was done on a sample of peripheral blood mononuclear cells. The chain carries TRBV5-6 and TRBJ2-2; D remains unclear. The CDR3 sequence is CASSVGTLNTGELFF. The CDR3 nucleotides are TGTGCCAGCAGCGTGGGTACACTGAACACCGGGGAGCTGTTTTTT.